This entry is about one T cell receptor beta chain. Its antigen is undetermined. The sorted Tregs were CD4+CD25+CD127-/low cells. Study-level results: In terms of TCR gene usage, tumor memory CD4+ T cells clustered together with blood and lymph node memory CD4+ cells, as well as with lymph node naive CD4+ cells. The larger cohort examined one V-J beta rearrangement, not whole repertoires.

Full-length variable regions came from constant-region reverse primers plus semi-nested Nested Universal Primer A PCR. TCRdb re-called the 5' RACE reads through MiXCR, storing one row per CDR3 protein. In the table there are 34,000 or so distinct CDR3 sequences, 25% to 30% of which are singletons. Per the germline V gene, CDR1 is SGHTA and CDR2 is FQGNSA. Germline trimming cut 5 bases from V and 2 bases from J; bases unmatched to any gene: 5. The CDR3 contains 17 residues. The chain combines TRBV7-2 with TRBJ2-5; 16 positions match TRBD2. This TCR derives from a female donor with breast cancer. Source material: tumor-infiltrating Tregs sorted from the breast tumor. CDR3 amino acids: CASSPGLAGGGQETQYF. DNA for the CDR3: TGTGCCAGCAGCCCGGGACTAGCGGGAGGGGGGCAAGAGACCCAGTACTTC.